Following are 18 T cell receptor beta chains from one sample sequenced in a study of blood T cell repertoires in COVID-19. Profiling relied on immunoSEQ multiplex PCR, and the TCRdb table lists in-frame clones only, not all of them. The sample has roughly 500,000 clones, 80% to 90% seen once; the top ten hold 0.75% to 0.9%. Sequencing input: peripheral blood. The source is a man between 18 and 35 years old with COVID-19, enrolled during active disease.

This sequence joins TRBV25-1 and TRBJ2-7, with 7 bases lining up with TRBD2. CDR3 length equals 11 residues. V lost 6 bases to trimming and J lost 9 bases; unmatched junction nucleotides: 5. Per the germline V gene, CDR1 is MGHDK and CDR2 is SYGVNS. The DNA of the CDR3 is TGTGCCAGCAGAGCGGGGCTCGGGCAGTACTTC. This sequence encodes CASRAGLGQYF.

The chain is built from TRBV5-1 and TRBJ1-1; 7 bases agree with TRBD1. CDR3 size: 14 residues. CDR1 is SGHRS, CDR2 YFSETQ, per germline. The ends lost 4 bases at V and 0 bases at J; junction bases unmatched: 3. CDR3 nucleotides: TGCGCCAGCAGCACGGGACAGATGAACACTGAAGCTTTCTTT. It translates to CASSTGQMNTEAFF.

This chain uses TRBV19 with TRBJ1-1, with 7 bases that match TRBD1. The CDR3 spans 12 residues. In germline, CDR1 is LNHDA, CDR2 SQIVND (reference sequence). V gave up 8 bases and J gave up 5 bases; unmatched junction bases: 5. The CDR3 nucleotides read TGTGCCAGTCTCAGGGGGATGACTGAAGCTTTCTTT. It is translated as CASLRGMTEAFF.

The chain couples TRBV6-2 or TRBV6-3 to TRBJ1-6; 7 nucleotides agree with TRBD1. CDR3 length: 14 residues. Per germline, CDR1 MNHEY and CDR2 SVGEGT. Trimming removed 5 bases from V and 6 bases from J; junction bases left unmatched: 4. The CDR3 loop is CASSTGTANSPLHF. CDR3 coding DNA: TGTGCCAGCAGTACCGGGACAGCTAATTCACCCCTCCACTTT.

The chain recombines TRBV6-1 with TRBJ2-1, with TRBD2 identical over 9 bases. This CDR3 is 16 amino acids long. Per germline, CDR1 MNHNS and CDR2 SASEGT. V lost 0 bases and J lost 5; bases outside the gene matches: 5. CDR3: CASSEALLAGNNEQFF. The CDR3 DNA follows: TGTGCCAGCAGTGAAGCGCTTCTAGCGGGAAACAATGAGCAGTTCTTC.

The CDR3 DNA reads as TGTGCCAGCAGCTTCCATTTGGGACTAGCGGAGAATGAGCAGTTCTTC. Translated, it gives CASSFHLGLAENEQFF. V is TRBV7-2 and J is TRBJ2-1; TRBD2 aligns across 11 bases. The germline V gene encodes CDR1 SGHTA and CDR2 FQGNSA. V shed 3 bases and J 7 bases; nucleotides not matched to a gene: 8. CDR3 length equals 16 residues.

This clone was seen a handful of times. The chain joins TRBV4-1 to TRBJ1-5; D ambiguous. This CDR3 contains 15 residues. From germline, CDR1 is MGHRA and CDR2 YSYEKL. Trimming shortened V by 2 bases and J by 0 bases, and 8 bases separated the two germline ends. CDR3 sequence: CASSQSGYSNQPQHF. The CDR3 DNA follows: TGCGCCAGCAGCCAATCAGGATATAGCAATCAGCCCCAGCATTTT.

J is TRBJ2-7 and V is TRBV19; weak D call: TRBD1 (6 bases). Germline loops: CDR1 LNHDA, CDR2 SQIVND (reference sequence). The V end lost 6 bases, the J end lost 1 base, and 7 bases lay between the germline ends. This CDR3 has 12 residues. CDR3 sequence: CASSTGSYEQYF. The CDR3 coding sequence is TGTGCCAGTAGCACAGGGTCCTACGAGCAGTACTTC.

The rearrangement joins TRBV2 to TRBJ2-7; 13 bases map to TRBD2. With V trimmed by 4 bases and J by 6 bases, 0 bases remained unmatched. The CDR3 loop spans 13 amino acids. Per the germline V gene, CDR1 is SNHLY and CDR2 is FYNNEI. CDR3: CASSGTSGSEQYF. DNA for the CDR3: TGTGCCAGCAGTGGGACTAGCGGGAGCGAGCAGTACTTC.

DNA for the CDR3: TGTGCCAGCAGCTCCCGACAGGGGGCGCTTCGATGGTCCTACAATGAGCAGTTCTTC. This codes for CASSSRQGALRWSYNEQFF. J is TRBJ2-1 and V is TRBV7-9; 10 bases align to TRBD1. This CDR3 spans 19 amino acids. Germline V gene data show CDR1 as SEHNR and CDR2 as FQNEAQ (reference sequence). V trimming: 4 bases; J trimming: 1 base; junction bases outside the gene matches: 13. Drawing the rest from reference TRBV7-9 and TRBJ2-1, the complete variable domain is DTGVSQNPRHKITKRGQNVTFRCDPISEHNRLYWYRQTLGQGPEFLTYFQNEAQLEKSRLLSDRFSAERPKGSFSTLEIQRTEQGDSAMYLCASSSRQGALRWSYNEQFFGPGTRLTVL.

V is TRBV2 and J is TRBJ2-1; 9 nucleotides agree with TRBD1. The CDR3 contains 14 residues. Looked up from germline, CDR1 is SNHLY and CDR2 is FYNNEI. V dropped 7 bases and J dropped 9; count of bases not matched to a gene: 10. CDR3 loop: CASKRDREVGEQFF. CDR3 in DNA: TGTGCCAGCAAGAGGGACAGGGAGGTGGGTGAGCAGTTCTTC.

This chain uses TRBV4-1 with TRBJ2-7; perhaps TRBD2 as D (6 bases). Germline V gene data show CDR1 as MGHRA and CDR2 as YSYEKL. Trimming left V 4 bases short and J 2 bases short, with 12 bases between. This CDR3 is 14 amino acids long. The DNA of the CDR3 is TGCGCCAGCAGCCGTACGGAGGGAGCCTACGAGCAGTACTTC. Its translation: CASSRTEGAYEQYF.

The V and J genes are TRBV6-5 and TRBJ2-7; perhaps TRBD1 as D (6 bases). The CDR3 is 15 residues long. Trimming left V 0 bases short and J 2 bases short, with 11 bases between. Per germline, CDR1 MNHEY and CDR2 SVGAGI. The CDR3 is CASSYSRGRPYEQYF. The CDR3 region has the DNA TGTGCCAGCAGTTACTCTAGGGGGAGACCCTACGAGCAGTACTTC.

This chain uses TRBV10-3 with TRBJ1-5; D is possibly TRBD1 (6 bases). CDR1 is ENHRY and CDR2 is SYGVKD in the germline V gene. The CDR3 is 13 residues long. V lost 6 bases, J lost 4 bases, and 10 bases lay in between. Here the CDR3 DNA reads TGTGCCATCAGAAGGGACATAAATCAGCCCCAGCATTTT. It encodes CAIRRDINQPQHF.

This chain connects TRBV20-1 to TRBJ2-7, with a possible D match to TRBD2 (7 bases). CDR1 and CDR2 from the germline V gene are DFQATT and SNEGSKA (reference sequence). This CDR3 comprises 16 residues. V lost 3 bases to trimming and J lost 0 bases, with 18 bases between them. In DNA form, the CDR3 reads TGCAGTGCTAGTGGCCCGCGGGGGCGCTTCTCCTACGAGCAGTACTTC. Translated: CSASGPRGRFSYEQYF.

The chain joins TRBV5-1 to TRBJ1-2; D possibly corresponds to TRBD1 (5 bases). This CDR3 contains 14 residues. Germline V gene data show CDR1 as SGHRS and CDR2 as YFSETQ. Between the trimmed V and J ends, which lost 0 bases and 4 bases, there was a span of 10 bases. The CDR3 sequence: CASSLGGAVYGYTF. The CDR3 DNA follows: TGCGCCAGCAGCTTGGGGGGCGCCGTCTATGGCTACACCTTC.

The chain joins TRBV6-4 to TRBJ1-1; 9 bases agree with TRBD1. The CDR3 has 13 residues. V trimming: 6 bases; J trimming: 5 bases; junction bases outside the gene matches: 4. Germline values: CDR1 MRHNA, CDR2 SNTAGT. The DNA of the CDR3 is TGTGCCAGCAGCGGACAGGGGAGAACTGAAGCTTTCTTT. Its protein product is CASSGQGRTEAFF.

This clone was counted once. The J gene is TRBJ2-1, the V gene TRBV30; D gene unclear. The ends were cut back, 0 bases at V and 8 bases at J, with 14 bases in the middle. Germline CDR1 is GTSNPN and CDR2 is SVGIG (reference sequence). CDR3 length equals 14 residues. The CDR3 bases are TGTGCCTGGAGTGTACCTGTTGCATGGCATGAGCAGTTCTTC. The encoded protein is CAWSVPVAWHEQFF.